These 3 T cell receptor beta chains came from one sample sequenced in a study of CD8 T cells in ankylosing spondylitis. TCRdb fed the 5' RACE reads into MiXCR, producing one record per CDR3 protein. The sample has 200,000 to 250,000 distinct CDR3 sequences, roughly 24% seen once; the top ten hold roughly 6.7%. Sequencing input: blood, either unsorted or a sorted T cell fraction (not recorded which). These receptors all come from a male donor with ankylosing spondylitis or in good health (not recorded which).

Notes on this clonotype: This clone may be a read error of a much larger clone one base away. This chain uses TRBV6-6 with TRBJ1-4; D possibly corresponds to TRBD1 (6 bases). This CDR3 region has 13 residues. Trimming shortened V by 0 bases and J by 7 bases, and 6 bases separated the two germline ends. Germline CDR1 and CDR2: MNHNY and SVGAGI (reference sequence). The CDR3, as DNA: TGTGCCAGCAGTTACTCAGGGGGTGAAAAACTGTTTTTT. It yields the protein CASSYSGGEKLFF.

The chain employs TRBV27 and TRBJ1-1, with D maybe TRBD1 (6 bases). The CDR3 consists of 15 residues. CDR1 and CDR2 from the germline V gene are MNHEY and SMNVEV (reference sequence). V was trimmed by 1 base and J by 5 bases, leaving 14 bases between them. CDR3 in DNA: TGTGCCAGCAGTTTATACCCCAGGGGCCAGACTGAAGCTTTCTTT. It yields the protein CASSLYPRGQTEAFF.

This clonotype was observed many times. The V call is TRBV7-9, the J call TRBJ1-4, with 8 bases fitting TRBD1. With V trimmed by 1 base and J by 3 bases, 7 bases remained unmatched. The CDR3 loop spans 17 amino acids. CDR1 is SEHNR, CDR2 FQNEAQ, per germline (reference sequence). CDR3 residues: CASSLVHRGMSNEKLFF. Here the CDR3 DNA reads TGTGCCAGCAGCTTAGTACACAGGGGGATGTCTAATGAAAAACTGTTTTTT.